The rows below give T cell receptor beta chains drawn from one sample of a study of shared clonotypes between healthy human individuals. Sequencing was performed with immunoSEQ multiplex PCR; in TCRdb, only in-frame clones are kept and a portion is missing. The data show 2 million to 2.5 million clones, about 92% seen once. Material for sequencing was naive CD4+ T cells from PBMCs. Receptor source: a man aged 18 to 29 in good health. Some clones in this sample may be carry-over from other donors' samples. The CDR3 runs from the conserved cysteine through the conserved F or W. D genes are given only for firm matches. Some rows have no size entry. The others give once, few or many, or a class for an expanded clone.

v_call: TRBV18
clone_size: NA
d_call: NA
j_call: TRBJ2-3
cdr3_nt: TGTGCCAGCTCACGGCAGGGAACAGATACGCAGTATTTT
cdr3_aa: CASSRQGTDTQYF

v_call: TRBV7-3
clone_size: NA
d_call: NA
j_call: TRBJ2-1
cdr3_nt: TGTGCCAGCAGCCAAGGGCTAGCTTACAATGAGCAGTTCTTC
cdr3_aa: CASSQGLAYNEQFF

v_call: TRBV4-1
clone_size: NA
d_call: TRBD2
j_call: TRBJ2-5
cdr3_nt: TGCGCCAGCAGCGAAACTAGCGGGAGAGGAGAGACCCAGTACTTC
cdr3_aa: CASSETSGRGETQYF

v_call: TRBV5-1
clone_size: NA
d_call: TRBD2
j_call: TRBJ2-3
cdr3_nt: TGCGCCAGCAGCTTGGAGGGTAGCGGGAGAAGGTCGGATACGCAGTATTTT
cdr3_aa: CASSLEGSGRRSDTQYF

v_call: TRBV4-2
clone_size: NA
d_call: NA
j_call: TRBJ2-2
cdr3_nt: TGTGCCAGCAGCCACCTCGGTCGGCAATTAAGTTTGGACACCGGGGAGCTGTTTTTT
cdr3_aa: CASSHLGRQLSLDTGELFF

v_call: TRBV9
clone_size: once
d_call: NA
j_call: TRBJ1-4
cdr3_nt: TGTGCCAGCAGCGTACGAATTGGGGAAAAACTGTTTTTT
cdr3_aa: CASSVRIGEKLFF

v_call: TRBV6-1
clone_size: NA
d_call: TRBD1
j_call: TRBJ1-3
cdr3_nt: TGTGCCAGCAGTGAGAGACAGGGGACGGACACCATATATTTT
cdr3_aa: CASSERQGTDTIYF

v_call: TRBV6-5
clone_size: NA
d_call: NA
j_call: TRBJ1-2
cdr3_nt: TGTGCCAGCAGCCCCTCCGCAGCTAACTATGGCTACACCTTC
cdr3_aa: CASSPSAANYGYTF

v_call: TRBV18
clone_size: once
d_call: TRBD2
j_call: TRBJ2-6
cdr3_nt: TGTGCCAGCTCACCGTCCAGCGGGAGAACCTCTGGGGCCAACGTCCTGACTTTC
cdr3_aa: CASSPSSGRTSGANVLTF

v_call: TRBV5-1
clone_size: NA
d_call: NA
j_call: TRBJ2-2
cdr3_nt: TGCGCCAGCAGCTTGGGGACAGTTACCGGGGAGCTGTTTTTT
cdr3_aa: CASSLGTVTGELFF

v_call: TRBV6-1
clone_size: few
d_call: NA
j_call: TRBJ1-5
cdr3_nt: TGTGCCGTCCCGGGACAAGTCAATCAGCCCCAGCATTTT
cdr3_aa: CAVPGQVNQPQHF

v_call: TRBV28
clone_size: NA
d_call: TRBD1
j_call: TRBJ2-7
cdr3_nt: TGTGCCAGCGGCAGGGACAGCTACGAGCAGTACTTC
cdr3_aa: CASGRDSYEQYF

v_call: TRBV4-2
clone_size: once
d_call: TRBD2
j_call: TRBJ2-3
cdr3_nt: TGTGCCAGCAGCCAAGGCCTAGCGGGAGGAGATACGCAGTATTTT
cdr3_aa: CASSQGLAGGDTQYF

v_call: TRBV4-1
clone_size: NA
d_call: NA
j_call: TRBJ2-7
cdr3_nt: TGCGCCAGCAGCCTTAGCGGATCCGCCGGCTACGAGCAGTACTTC
cdr3_aa: CASSLSGSAGYEQYF

v_call: TRBV4-2
clone_size: NA
d_call: TRBD1
j_call: TRBJ2-1
cdr3_nt: TGTGCCAGCAGCCCAACAGGGGGCGAGAGTTACAATGAGCAGTTCTTC
cdr3_aa: CASSPTGGESYNEQFF

v_call: TRBV19
clone_size: NA
d_call: TRBD1
j_call: TRBJ1-1
cdr3_nt: TGTGCCAGTAGCGATCGACAGGGAGGGAACACTGAAGCTTTCTTT
cdr3_aa: CASSDRQGGNTEAFF

v_call: TRBV9
clone_size: once
d_call: NA
j_call: TRBJ2-5
cdr3_nt: TGTGCCAGCAGCGTAGGCGGGATCCAAGAGACCCAGTACTTC
cdr3_aa: CASSVGGIQETQYF

v_call: TRBV6-1
clone_size: NA
d_call: TRBD1
j_call: TRBJ1-5
cdr3_nt: TGTGCCAGCAGTGACGACAGGGTTAATCAGCCCCAGCATTTT
cdr3_aa: CASSDDRVNQPQHF

v_call: TRBV9
clone_size: NA
d_call: TRBD1
j_call: TRBJ2-4
cdr3_nt: TGTGCCAGCAGCGTAGCGGGACAGGGAGGGCACATTCAGTACTTC
cdr3_aa: CASSVAGQGGHIQYF

v_call: TRBV5-1
clone_size: NA
d_call: TRBD2
j_call: TRBJ2-5
cdr3_nt: TGCGCCAGCAGGCGGGACGGTCAAAGCGGGGGAGAGACCCAGTACTTC
cdr3_aa: CASRRDGQSGGETQYF

v_call: TRBV7-9
clone_size: NA
d_call: NA
j_call: TRBJ2-6
cdr3_nt: TGTGCCAGCAGCTATAGAACAGGGTCTGGGGCCAACGTCCTGACTTTC
cdr3_aa: CASSYRTGSGANVLTF

v_call: TRBV27
clone_size: NA
d_call: NA
j_call: TRBJ2-5
cdr3_nt: TGTGCCAGCAGTTTTCGCAGGACAGAGACCCAGTACTTC
cdr3_aa: CASSFRRTETQYF

v_call: TRBV27
clone_size: NA
d_call: NA
j_call: TRBJ2-7
cdr3_nt: TGTGCCAGCAGTTTAATCAACCCACCGGACAGATGGGCCGAGCAGTACTTC
cdr3_aa: CASSLINPPDRWAEQYF